One and the same sample provided the 18 T cell receptor beta chains below, sequenced in a study of radiotherapy plus CTLA-4 blockade in lung cancer. The protocol was immunoSEQ multiplex PCR, while the TCRdb copy is restricted to in-frame clones and leaves out a portion. The sample records 120,000 or so clones, about 90% being singletons. The specimen was peripheral blood, collected from a patient treated with radiotherapy plus ipilimumab. The receptors originated from a human donor with non-small cell lung cancer that progressed on radiotherapy plus ipilimumab.

This chain joins TRBV7-9 and TRBJ1-2, with TRBD1 matching 9 bases. CDR1 is SEHNR, CDR2 FQNEAQ, per germline (reference sequence). The CDR3 runs to 15 residues. After removal of 5 bases from V and 6 bases from J, the junction contained 10 bases not matched to a gene. CDR3 protein: CASSLKGDRVNGYTF. In nucleotides, the CDR3 is TGTGCCAGCAGCCTTAAGGGGGACAGGGTAAATGGCTACACCTTC.

This clone was seen a single time. The chain is built from TRBV4-1 and TRBJ2-3; D may be TRBD2 (5 bases). Germline V gives CDR1 MGHRA, CDR2 YSYEKL. The CDR3 loop spans 18 amino acids. V lost 0 bases and J lost 4, with 20 bases in between. The CDR3 here is CASSQDRGKGWTADTQYF. The CDR3 coding sequence is TGCGCCAGCAGCCAAGACCGGGGTAAGGGTTGGACCGCAGATACGCAGTATTTT.

The CDR3 DNA is TGTGCCAGCAGTTACGTTGGACTAGCGGAAAACAATGAGCAGTTCTTC. Translation gives CASSYVGLAENNEQFF. The chain carries TRBV6-5 and TRBJ2-1; TRBD2 aligns across 10 bases. This CDR3 spans 16 amino acids. V was clipped by 2 bases and J by 5 bases; unmatched bases: 6. Per the germline V gene, CDR1 is MNHEY and CDR2 is SVGAGI.

The CDR3 here is CASSLYGETQYF. The CDR3 nucleotides read TGCGCCAGCAGCTTGTATGGGGAGACCCAGTACTTC. The rearrangement joins TRBV5-1 to TRBJ2-5; D remains ambiguous. Germline assignment: CDR1 SGHRS and CDR2 YFSETQ. V lost 1 base and J 5 bases, leaving 6 bases between the germline ends. The CDR3 extends over 12 amino acids.

The chain links TRBV18 to TRBJ2-2; D possibly matches TRBD1 or TRBD2 (6 bases each). Germline CDR1 and CDR2: KGHSH and LQKENI. V lost 5 bases to trimming and J lost 3 bases, with 10 bases between them. The CDR3 runs to 14 residues. The CDR3 DNA reads TGTGCCAGCTCAGAGGGGGGTCACACCGGGGAGCTGTTTTTT. This sequence encodes CASSEGGHTGELFF.

CDR3 DNA: TGTGCCAGCAGCTTGCGGGACAGGGTCGCAGATACGCAGTATTTT. Protein product: CASSLRDRVADTQYF. V is TRBV5-6 and J is TRBJ2-3, with 9 bases lining up with TRBD1. The CDR3 runs 15 residues. The V gene's germline CDR1 is SGHDT and CDR2 YYEEEE. The V and J ends lost 1 base and 4 bases, in that order; junction bases with no gene match: 4.

The J gene is TRBJ2-3, the V gene TRBV19; maybe TRBD2 (6 bases). Trimming pared 6 bases from V and 4 bases from J, leaving 14 bases between. Per germline, CDR1 LNHDA and CDR2 SQIVND (reference sequence). The CDR3 is 14 amino acids. Here the CDR3 reads CASSPAGLADTQYF. CDR3 DNA: TGTGCCAGTAGCCCCGCGGGGCTCGCAGATACGCAGTATTTT.

This clone was seen a single time. This specimen includes other DNA sequences encoding the same CDR3. Here the CDR3 reads CASSLGTGNTEAFF. CDR3 bases: TGTGCCAGCAGCCTGGGGACTGGAAACACTGAAGCTTTCTTT. The chain couples TRBV7-8 to TRBJ1-1; a weak D match, TRBD1 (5 bases). V was shortened by 5 bases and J by 2 bases, with 12 bases between the two germline ends. The CDR3 runs 14 residues. Looked up from germline, CDR1 is SGHVS and CDR2 is FQNEAQ. Looking up the rest from reference TRBV7-8 and TRBJ1-1 gives the full variable domain: GAGVSQSPRYKVAKRGQDVALRCDPISGHVSLFWYQQALGQGPEFLTYFQNEAQLDKSGLPSDRFFAERPEGSVSTLKIQRTQQEDSAVYLCASSLGTGNTEAFFGQGTRLTVV.

V is TRBV20-1 and J is TRBJ2-5, with no clear D. Germline values: CDR1 DFQATT, CDR2 SNEGSKA (reference sequence). Trimming removed 7 bases from V and 5 bases from J, with 8 bases in between. CDR3 length: 10 amino acids. For the CDR3, the DNA is TGCAGTGTAGGTGGGGAGACCCAGTACTTC. It specifies CSVGGETQYF.

The CDR3 region has the DNA TGTGCCAGCAGCCGGGACGGTTCCTACGAGCAGTACTTC. This translates into CASSRDGSYEQYF. The rearrangement uses TRBV27 and TRBJ2-7; either TRBD1 or TRBD2 may supply D (5 bases each). V was pared by 6 bases and J by 1 base, with 10 bases between. The germline CDR1 and CDR2 sequences are MNHEY and SMNVEV (reference sequence). CDR3 size: 13 residues.

This chain links TRBV19 with TRBJ1-2; a possible D gene is TRBD1 (5 bases). The CDR3 loop spans 15 amino acids. V was shortened by 1 base and J by 5 bases, with 14 bases between the two germline ends. Germline V gene lookup returns CDR1 LNHDA and CDR2 SQIVND (reference sequence). CDR3: CASSIVSGTLYGYTF. The CDR3 DNA sequence: TGTGCCAGTAGTATAGTGTCGGGGACGCTATATGGCTACACCTTC.

The V gene is TRBV13, the J gene TRBJ2-4; D not certain. The CDR3 extends over 14 amino acids. The germline gives CDR1 PRHDT, CDR2 FYEKMQ (reference sequence). V was cut by 6 bases and J by 1 base, with 10 bases left in between. CDR3 loop: CASRTGGAKNIQYF. CDR3 DNA sequence: TGTGCCAGCAGAACCGGTGGCGCCAAAAACATTCAGTACTTC.

The genes are TRBV19 and TRBJ2-7, with unresolved D. Trimming left V 3 bases short and J 4 bases short, with 4 bases between. In germline, CDR1 is LNHDA, CDR2 SQIVND (reference sequence). The length of the CDR3 is 11 residues. The CDR3 DNA reads TGTGCCAGTAGTATGGGTTACGAGCAGTACTTC. It encodes CASSMGYEQYF.

This sequence joins TRBV15 and TRBJ2-5; 9 nucleotides agree with TRBD2. V lost 3 bases, J lost 2 bases, and 10 bases stayed unmatched. Germline values: CDR1 LNHNV, CDR2 YYDKDF (reference sequence). The CDR3 covers 17 residues. CDR3 sequence reads: CATSRGRAGGPQETQYF. Written as DNA, the CDR3 is TGTGCCACCAGCAGGGGGCGGGCGGGAGGGCCTCAAGAGACCCAGTACTTC.

This clone was observed a single time. The CDR3 sequence is CSGRGSTDTQYF. CDR3 sequence (DNA): TGCAGCGGGAGGGGTAGCACAGATACGCAGTATTTT. The rearrangement uses TRBV29-1 and TRBJ2-3, with D perhaps TRBD2 (6 bases). CDR3 length equals 12 residues. Germline V gene sequence: CDR1 SQVTM, CDR2 ANQGSEA. Trimming shortened V by 7 bases and J by 0 bases, and 8 bases separated the two germline ends.

The chain is built from TRBV27 and TRBJ1-1; the D gene is possibly TRBD1 (5 bases). The CDR3 runs to 13 residues. Looked up from germline, CDR1 is MNHEY and CDR2 is SMNVEV (reference sequence). Trimming cost V 7 bases and J 4 bases, with 13 bases left between them. The CDR3 region has the DNA TGTGCCAGCACGCAGGCTGGGGGCACTGAAGCTTTCTTT. Its protein is CASTQAGGTEAFF.

The chain uses TRBV10-2 and TRBJ2-5; TRBD2 aligns across 8 bases. The J segment lost 1 base and the V segment lost 7 bases, leaving 8 bases of the junction unmatched. Germline V lookup: CDR1 WSHSY, CDR2 SAAADI. CDR3 length: 15 amino acids. Written as DNA, the CDR3 is TGCGCCAGCACCGGAGCGGGAGCGAGCCAAGAGACCCAGTACTTC. It specifies CASTGAGASQETQYF.

The chain joins TRBV19 to TRBJ2-3; 11 nucleotides match TRBD2. Per germline, CDR1 LNHDA and CDR2 SQIVND (reference sequence). This CDR3 spans 16 amino acids. Losses at the gene ends were 5 bases for V and 4 bases for J; bases not matched to a gene: 8. The CDR3 sequence: CASSSRTSGSPDTQYF. CDR3 in DNA: TGTGCCAGTAGTTCAAGGACTAGCGGGTCCCCAGATACGCAGTATTTT.